The sequence of this T cell receptor beta chain was determined in a study of blood T cell repertoires in COVID-19. Study background: T cells, B-cell-depleted T cells, or PBMCs provided the cDNA or gDNA that served as material.

CDR1 and CDR2 from the germline V gene are SGDLS and YYNGEE. The V and J ends lost 4 bases and 4 bases respectively, with 20 bases between them. The CDR3 has 16 residues. Seattle cases were enrolled at active infection and followed longitudinally. Assay used: immunoSEQ multiplex PCR; TCRdb lists only in-frame clones, some missing. Of a few hundred thousand clones in the sample, roughly 90% were seen once. The material sequenced was peripheral blood. This sequence joins TRBV9 and TRBJ1-2; no definite D call. The sequence was collected from a woman in her fifties or sixties with COVID-19, enrolled during active disease. CDR3 nucleotides: TGTGCCAGCAGCCCAACCTCGTCCGGGTCAGCCTATGGCTACACCTTC. Translated: CASSPTSSGSAYGYTF.